A selection of T cell receptor beta chains follows, all from one sample in a study of blood T cell repertoires in COVID-19. Profiling relied on immunoSEQ multiplex PCR, and the TCRdb table lists in-frame clones only, not all of them. The data contain a few hundred thousand clones, roughly nine tenths of them singletons. The sample comprised PBMCs or T cells enriched from blood (not recorded which). These receptor sequences come from a woman aged 30 to 39 who had recovered from COVID-19. Both conserved end residues are part of each CDR3. Each record gives: V gene, clone size, D gene, J gene, CDR3 protein, CDR3 DNA. D genes are given only for firm matches. Size values are once, few and many counts, or a class for expanded clones, and some rows have none.

v_gene: TRBV10-2
abundance: NA
d_gene: TRBD2
j_gene: TRBJ2-2
CDR3aa: CATAVGGITGELFF
CDR3nt: TGCGCCACCGCGGTGGGGGGGATCACCGGGGAGCTGTTTTTT

v_gene: TRBV4-2
abundance: NA
d_gene: NA
j_gene: TRBJ2-3
CDR3aa: CASSQGLEYTDTQYF
CDR3nt: TGTGCCAGCAGCCAAGGGCTAGAATATACAGATACGCAGTATTTT

v_gene: TRBV11-2
abundance: NA
d_gene: TRBD1
j_gene: TRBJ2-7
CDR3aa: CASSLEGSDRGIYEQYF
CDR3nt: TGTGCCAGCAGCTTAGAAGGCAGCGACAGGGGTATCTACGAGCAGTACTTC

v_gene: TRBV9
abundance: NA
d_gene: NA
j_gene: TRBJ2-1
CDR3aa: CASSPRYSSYNEQFF
CDR3nt: TGTGCCAGCAGCCCCCGGTACAGCTCCTACAATGAGCAGTTCTTC

v_gene: TRBV9
abundance: few
d_gene: TRBD2
j_gene: TRBJ2-5
CDR3aa: CASSRGNVVGLGQETQYF
CDR3nt: TGTGCCAGCAGCCGAGGGAATGTCGTAGGACTAGGTCAAGAGACCCAGTACTTC

v_gene: TRBV5-4
abundance: NA
d_gene: NA
j_gene: TRBJ1-2
CDR3aa: CASSLDPGRGGYTF
CDR3nt: TGTGCCAGCAGCTTGGATCCGGGCAGGGGTGGCTACACCTTC

v_gene: TRBV27
abundance: NA
d_gene: TRBD2
j_gene: TRBJ2-7
CDR3aa: CASSLSGREVVYEQYF
CDR3nt: TGTGCCAGCAGCCTCAGCGGGAGGGAAGTCGTGTACGAGCAGTACTTC

v_gene: TRBV29-1
abundance: NA
d_gene: TRBD1
j_gene: TRBJ1-2
CDR3aa: CSAGTADGYTF
CDR3nt: TGCAGCGCCGGGACAGCCGATGGCTACACCTTC

v_gene: TRBV2
abundance: NA
d_gene: NA
j_gene: TRBJ2-1
CDR3aa: CASSATQAGDNEQFF
CDR3nt: TGTGCCAGCAGTGCGACTCAGGCAGGGGACAATGAGCAGTTCTTC

v_gene: TRBV2
abundance: NA
d_gene: NA
j_gene: TRBJ1-5
CDR3aa: CATSWESGDQPQHF
CDR3nt: TGTGCCACCTCCTGGGAGTCAGGAGATCAGCCCCAGCATTTT

v_gene: TRBV7-9
abundance: NA
d_gene: NA
j_gene: TRBJ1-2
CDR3aa: CASSALVGLNYGYTF
CDR3nt: TGTGCCAGCAGCGCCCTTGTGGGCTTAAACTATGGCTACACCTTC

v_gene: TRBV27
abundance: NA
d_gene: NA
j_gene: TRBJ2-7
CDR3aa: CASSFIHEQYF
CDR3nt: TGTGCCAGCAGTTTCATCCACGAGCAGTACTTC

v_gene: TRBV19
abundance: once
d_gene: TRBD2
j_gene: TRBJ2-1
CDR3aa: CASSTLLAGVYNEQFF
CDR3nt: TGTGCCAGTAGTACCTTACTAGCGGGAGTTTACAATGAGCAGTTCTTC

v_gene: TRBV9
abundance: NA
d_gene: TRBD2
j_gene: TRBJ2-2
CDR3aa: CASRPLSGRGTGELFF
CDR3nt: TGTGCCAGCAGGCCCCTCAGCGGGAGGGGTACCGGGGAGCTGTTTTTT

v_gene: TRBV11-2
abundance: NA
d_gene: TRBD2
j_gene: TRBJ2-7
CDR3aa: CASSLSGGAYEQYF
CDR3nt: TGTGCCAGCAGCCTTAGCGGGGGGGCCTACGAGCAGTACTTC

v_gene: TRBV4-1
abundance: few
d_gene: NA
j_gene: TRBJ2-1
CDR3aa: CASSPLIRGAAGRFF
CDR3nt: TGCGCCAGCAGCCCCTTAATTCGCGGGGCCGCGGGGCGGTTCTTC

v_gene: TRBV5-4
abundance: NA
d_gene: TRBD2
j_gene: TRBJ2-3
CDR3aa: CASSLVLAGGGTDTQYF
CDR3nt: TGTGCCAGCAGCTTAGTACTAGCGGGAGGAGGGACAGATACGCAGTATTTT

v_gene: TRBV19
abundance: few
d_gene: TRBD1
j_gene: TRBJ1-1
CDR3aa: CASSYDRENTEAFF
CDR3nt: TGTGCCAGTAGTTACGACAGGGAGAACACTGAAGCTTTCTTT

v_gene: TRBV5-1
abundance: once
d_gene: NA
j_gene: TRBJ1-5
CDR3aa: CASSLEGRGNQPQHF
CDR3nt: TGCGCCAGCAGCTTGGAAGGGAGGGGCAATCAGCCCCAGCATTTT

v_gene: TRBV4-1
abundance: NA
d_gene: NA
j_gene: TRBJ2-7
CDR3aa: CASSQDSTVGRTISYEQYF
CDR3nt: TGCGCCAGCAGCCAAGATTCGACCGTCGGACGGACTATTTCCTACGAGCAGTACTTC

v_gene: TRBV6-1
abundance: NA
d_gene: TRBD2
j_gene: TRBJ2-5
CDR3aa: CASSGRLLAGAQETQYF
CDR3nt: TGTGCCAGCAGTGGCCGACTACTAGCGGGAGCTCAAGAGACCCAGTACTTC

v_gene: TRBV2
abundance: NA
d_gene: TRBD2
j_gene: TRBJ2-1
CDR3aa: CASSGTTDFGEQFF
CDR3nt: TGTGCCAGTTCCGGGACTACTGATTTTGGAGAGCAGTTCTTC

v_gene: TRBV5-1
abundance: NA
d_gene: NA
j_gene: TRBJ2-1
CDR3aa: CASSLGTAFEQFF
CDR3nt: TGCGCCAGCAGCTTGGGTACAGCTTTTGAGCAGTTCTTC

v_gene: TRBV19
abundance: NA
d_gene: NA
j_gene: TRBJ1-5
CDR3aa: CASSIPFGSMMHSNQPQHF
CDR3nt: TGTGCCAGTAGTATCCCTTTTGGCTCAATGATGCATAGCAATCAGCCCCAGCATTTT

v_gene: TRBV5-1
abundance: NA
d_gene: NA
j_gene: TRBJ2-2
CDR3aa: CASSITPNTGELFF
CDR3nt: TGCGCCAGCAGCATTACACCGAACACCGGGGAGCTGTTTTTT

v_gene: TRBV28
abundance: NA
d_gene: NA
j_gene: TRBJ2-5
CDR3aa: CASSLAQTQYF
CDR3nt: TGTGCCAGCAGTTTAGCGCAGACCCAGTACTTC

v_gene: TRBV5-1
abundance: NA
d_gene: NA
j_gene: TRBJ2-7
CDR3aa: CASSLKQGTFHEQYF
CDR3nt: TGCGCCAGCAGCTTAAAACAAGGGACATTCCACGAGCAGTACTTC

v_gene: TRBV6-4
abundance: NA
d_gene: TRBD2
j_gene: TRBJ2-3
CDR3aa: CASSAAGESTDTQYF
CDR3nt: TGTGCCAGCAGTGCTGCGGGGGAGAGCACAGATACGCAGTATTTT

v_gene: TRBV13
abundance: NA
d_gene: NA
j_gene: TRBJ2-7
CDR3aa: CASSLEPRDPPSEQYF
CDR3nt: TGTGCCAGCAGCTTAGAGCCCAGGGATCCTCCATCCGAGCAGTACTTC

v_gene: TRBV7-9
abundance: NA
d_gene: TRBD1
j_gene: TRBJ2-7
CDR3aa: CASSLGRFRDSLPYEQYF
CDR3nt: TGTGCCAGCAGCTTAGGGCGATTCCGGGACAGCCTCCCATACGAGCAGTACTTC

v_gene: TRBV13
abundance: NA
d_gene: NA
j_gene: TRBJ2-6
CDR3aa: CASSPLGQGPPGANVLTF
CDR3nt: TGTGCCAGCAGCCCGTTGGGGCAGGGCCCGCCTGGGGCCAACGTCCTGACTTTC

v_gene: TRBV3-1/TRBV3-2
abundance: once
d_gene: TRBD1
j_gene: TRBJ1-2
CDR3aa: CASSQVTDRAGGYTF
CDR3nt: TGTGCCAGCAGCCAAGTCACGGACAGGGCGGGGGGCTACACCTTC

v_gene: TRBV2
abundance: once
d_gene: NA
j_gene: TRBJ2-3
CDR3aa: CASRRGLASSIDTQYF
CDR3nt: TGTGCCAGCAGGAGGGGGCTAGCGAGTTCTATAGATACGCAGTATTTT

v_gene: TRBV9
abundance: NA
d_gene: TRBD2
j_gene: TRBJ2-1
CDR3aa: CASSVPGLGAGGEQFF
CDR3nt: TGTGCCAGCAGCGTACCGGGACTAGGGGCCGGGGGTGAGCAGTTCTTC

v_gene: TRBV4-1
abundance: once
d_gene: NA
j_gene: TRBJ2-5
CDR3aa: CASSQDGAAQETQYF
CDR3nt: TGCGCCAGCAGCCAAGATGGGGCAGCCCAAGAGACCCAGTACTTC

v_gene: TRBV7-9
abundance: NA
d_gene: NA
j_gene: TRBJ2-7
CDR3aa: CASSLVSSYEQYF
CDR3nt: TGTGCCAGCAGCTTGGTTAGCTCCTACGAGCAGTACTTC

v_gene: TRBV5-4
abundance: NA
d_gene: TRBD2
j_gene: TRBJ2-5
CDR3aa: CASSPGLAETQYF
CDR3nt: TGTGCCAGCAGCCCTGGACTAGCGGAGACCCAGTACTTC

v_gene: TRBV28
abundance: NA
d_gene: NA
j_gene: TRBJ1-5
CDR3aa: CASNPVGGLGNQPQHF
CDR3nt: TGTGCCAGCAATCCCGTGGGAGGTCTCGGCAATCAGCCCCAGCATTTT

v_gene: TRBV24-1
abundance: NA
d_gene: NA
j_gene: TRBJ1-1
CDR3aa: CAFGGGNLNTEAFF
CDR3nt: TGTGCCTTCGGGGGGGGGAATTTGAACACTGAAGCTTTCTTT

v_gene: TRBV5-1
abundance: NA
d_gene: NA
j_gene: TRBJ2-3
CDR3aa: CASRQVAGTDTQYF
CDR3nt: TGCGCCAGCCGACAGGTCGCAGGTACAGATACGCAGTATTTT

v_gene: TRBV30
abundance: NA
d_gene: TRBD2
j_gene: TRBJ2-7
CDR3aa: CAWNGRDTSYEQYF
CDR3nt: TGTGCCTGGAACGGGAGGGACACCTCCTACGAGCAGTACTTC

v_gene: TRBV5-1
abundance: few
d_gene: TRBD2
j_gene: TRBJ2-7
CDR3aa: CASSPRTSATYEQYF
CDR3nt: TGCGCCAGCAGCCCCCGGACTAGCGCAACCTACGAGCAGTACTTC

v_gene: TRBV9
abundance: NA
d_gene: TRBD2
j_gene: TRBJ2-1
CDR3aa: CASSVSGLARTNEQFF
CDR3nt: TGTGCCAGCAGCGTTTCTGGACTAGCCAGAACCAATGAGCAGTTCTTC

v_gene: TRBV28
abundance: NA
d_gene: NA
j_gene: TRBJ1-5
CDR3aa: CASSSGTRGWSNQPQHF
CDR3nt: TGTGCCAGCAGTTCCGGGACAAGGGGGTGGAGCAATCAGCCCCAGCATTTT

v_gene: TRBV5-6
abundance: NA
d_gene: NA
j_gene: TRBJ1-2
CDR3aa: CASSTETRGRYGYTF
CDR3nt: TGTGCCAGCAGCACAGAGACGCGGGGACGTTATGGCTACACCTTC

v_gene: TRBV7-7
abundance: NA
d_gene: TRBD1
j_gene: TRBJ2-1
CDR3aa: CASSLTQGAHNEQFF
CDR3nt: TGTGCTAGCAGCTTGACTCAGGGGGCCCACAATGAGCAGTTCTTC